This T cell receptor beta chain was recovered during a study of T cell responses to AZD1222 COVID-19 vaccine. Study overall: Pooled together were second doses at about 4 or about 12 weeks.

Sequenced by immunoSEQ multiplex PCR; TCRdb stores in-frame clones only, minus some. Altogether roughly 120,000 clones are present, roughly 84% being singletons, with the ten largest covering roughly 1.1%. Study outcomes and limitations: Repertoire sampling happened only post peak T cell response. White British people made up most donors, females outnumbered males, and clonal diversity was possibly underestimated.

In the case of this clone: The antigen is undetermined.

With 4 bases removed from V and 2 bases from J, the gap between germline ends came to 9 bases. The CDR3 consists of 13 residues. Germline CDR1 WSHSY, CDR2 SAAADI. The chain joins TRBV10-2 to TRBJ2-7, with no clear D. The TCR originated in an adult in good health. The sample in question was peripheral blood, obtained on day 0 of AZD1222 vaccination. The CDR3 DNA follows: TGCGCCAGCAGTGTGGGGTTGGCCTACGAGCAGTACTTC. Protein product: CASSVGLAYEQYF.